One and the same sample provided the 2 T cell receptor beta chains below, sequenced in a study of blood T cell repertoires in COVID-19. Clones were read by immunoSEQ multiplex PCR, and TCRdb kept only the in-frame ones, dropping some. This table holds under 130,000 clones, about 80% found once. The source material was peripheral blood. These TCRs come from a human donor in a cohort sampled during active or convalescent COVID-19.

The rearrangement uses TRBV19 and TRBJ2-1, with TRBD2 matching over 11 bases. Germline V CDR1 and CDR2: LNHDA, SQIVND (reference sequence). The V segment lost 7 bases and the J segment 6 bases; nucleotides outside the gene matches: 8. The CDR3 is 15 amino acids. DNA of the CDR3: TGTGCCAGTAAATTCGGGACTAGCGGCGTCAATGAGCAGTTCTTC. Encoded protein: CASKFGTSGVNEQFF.

This clone was counted a single time. The J gene is TRBJ2-7, the V gene TRBV6-6, with D possibly TRBD1 on 5 matching bases. The germline V and J ends were trimmed by 2 bases and 2 bases, with 10 bases remaining between them. CDR1 and CDR2 (germline): MNHNY, SVGAGI (reference sequence). The CDR3 has 14 residues. CDR3 amino acids: CASSYGAATYEQYF. The DNA for the CDR3 is TGTGCCAGCAGTTACGGGGCAGCTACCTACGAGCAGTACTTC.